Shown below are 11 T cell receptor beta chains from a single sample sequenced in a study of blood T cell repertoires in COVID-19. Profiled with immunoSEQ multiplex PCR; TCRdb holds only in-frame clones, not every one. The sample records around 190,000 clones, 65% to 80% being singletons. Sequencing was carried out using PBMCs or T cells enriched from blood (not recorded which). These receptors all come from a woman between 45 and 65 years old with acute COVID-19.

This clone was found a few times. The genes are TRBV5-5 and TRBJ1-1, with D possibly being TRBD1 (6 bases). With 0 bases removed from V and 4 bases from J, the gap between germline ends came to 16 bases. The CDR3 is 16 amino acids. Germline CDR1 and CDR2: SGHKS and YYEKEE (reference sequence). In nucleotides, the CDR3 is TGTGCCAGCAGCTTGGGAGCTACTCGGGGGGCCACTGAAGCTTTCTTT. Translated: CASSLGATRGATEAFF.

This clone was picked up a small number of times. The chain is built from TRBV7-3 and TRBJ2-3; 10 bases are shared with TRBD2. The J segment lost 4 bases and the V segment lost 2 bases, leaving 3 bases of the junction unmatched. The CDR3 spans 15 residues. Germline-derived CDR1 and CDR2 are SGHTA and FQGTGA. CDR3 amino acids: CASSLGLAGADTQYF. In nucleotides, the CDR3 is TGTGCCAGCAGCTTAGGGCTAGCGGGGGCAGATACGCAGTATTTT. Based on the CDR3 plus reference TRBV7-3 and TRBJ2-3, the full variable domain is GAGVSQTPSNKVTEKGKYVELRCDPISGHTALYWYRQSLGQGPEFLIYFQGTGAADDSGLPNDRFFAVRPEGSVSTLKIQRTERGDSAVYLCASSLGLAGADTQYFGPGTRLTVL.

The V call is TRBV5-1, the J call TRBJ1-1, with 8 positions matching TRBD1. The CDR3 has 13 amino acids. CDR1 and CDR2 (germline): SGHRS, YFSETQ. The J segment lost 6 bases and the V segment lost 2 bases, leaving 3 bases of the junction unmatched. CDR3 bases: TGCGCCAGCAGCTTCGGGGGACAGGCTGAAGCTTTCTTT. It is translated as CASSFGGQAEAFF.

The chain carries TRBV6-2 or TRBV6-3 and TRBJ1-2; no reliable D call. Germline assignment: CDR1 MNHEY and CDR2 SVGEGT. CDR3 length: 13 residues. V gave up 0 bases and J gave up 11 bases, with 13 bases separating them. CDR3 sequence (DNA): TGTGCCAGCAGTTACTCTCCAGCGCTGAAATACACCTTC. This encodes CASSYSPALKYTF.

The J gene is TRBJ1-3, the V gene TRBV4-3; TRBD1 aligns across 7 bases. V dropped 3 bases and J dropped 3; count of bases not matched to a gene: 8. The CDR3 is made up of 16 amino acids. Germline loops: CDR1 LGHNA, CDR2 YSLEER. CDR3 amino acids: CASSQQQGKDGNTIYF. The CDR3 DNA reads TGCGCCAGCAGCCAGCAACAGGGGAAAGATGGAAACACCATATATTTT.

In DNA, the CDR3 is TGTGCCAGCAGGACAGGGGGAGAGGCCGGGGAGCTGTTTTTT. Translated, it gives CASRTGGEAGELFF. The chain recombines TRBV6-4 with TRBJ2-2, with 9 bases matching TRBD1. V lost 6 bases, J lost 6 bases, and 5 bases stayed unmatched. The CDR3 sequence is 14 residues long. Germline V gene sequence: CDR1 MRHNA, CDR2 SNTAGT.

The gene calls are TRBV5-1 and TRBJ2-3, with 9 positions matching TRBD1. The CDR3 sequence is 14 residues long. The germline V gene has CDR1 SGHRS and CDR2 YFSETQ. V was clipped by 4 bases and J by 4 bases; unmatched bases: 4. CDR3 sequence reads: CASSPTGGADTQYF. The CDR3 DNA is TGCGCCAGCAGCCCGACAGGGGGGGCAGATACGCAGTATTTT.

The V gene is TRBV6-5, the J gene TRBJ2-1; 8 nucleotides align to TRBD1. Unmatched junction bases numbered 8, after V lost 7 bases and J lost 6 bases. The CDR3 spans 14 residues. Per the germline V gene, CDR1 is MNHEY and CDR2 is SVGAGI. The CDR3 DNA is TGTGCCAGCACTCGGACAGGGATCGCCAATGAGCAGTTCTTC. Amino acid sequence: CASTRTGIANEQFF.

V is TRBV29-1 and J is TRBJ1-5, with 10 nucleotides matching TRBD1. The germline V gene has CDR1 SQVTM and CDR2 ANQGSEA. The CDR3 consists of 13 residues. Trimming cost V 6 bases and J 5 bases; bases outside gene matches: 4. The CDR3 sequence: CSVTGTGDQPQHF. Here the CDR3 DNA reads TGCAGCGTAACCGGGACAGGGGATCAGCCCCAGCATTTT.

The chain employs TRBV9 and TRBJ1-5, with 7 bases lining up with TRBD1. Germline-derived CDR1 and CDR2 are SGDLS and YYNGEE. The length of the CDR3 is 14 residues. V dropped 4 bases and J dropped 5; count of bases not matched to a gene: 6. As DNA, the CDR3 is TGTGCCAGCAGCCCGACAGGGTTAGATCAGCCCCAGCATTTT. Its translation: CASSPTGLDQPQHF. The full variable domain, its missing parts supplied by reference TRBV9 and TRBJ1-5, is DSGVTQTPKHLITATGQRVTLRCSPRSGDLSVYWYQQSLDQGLQFLIQYYNGEERAKGNILERFSAQQFPDLHSELNLSSLELGDSALYFCASSPTGLDQPQHFGDGTRLSIL.

This chain's CDR3 is CASSQVRRGGGELFF. The CDR3, as DNA: TGCGCCAGCAGCCAAGTCCGGCGGGGAGGCGGGGAGCTGTTTTTT. J is TRBJ2-2 and V is TRBV4-1; perhaps TRBD2 as D (6 bases). The V and J ends lost 1 base and 7 bases respectively, with 13 bases between them. The CDR3 loop spans 15 amino acids. Germline CDR1 and CDR2: MGHRA and YSYEKL.